This TCR beta chain was profiled in a study of blood T cell repertoires in COVID-19. Germline CDR1 MNHEY, CDR2 SVGEGT. V lost 5 bases, J lost 8 bases, and 21 bases lay in between. The CDR3 has 15 residues. Repertoires were generated with immunoSEQ multiplex PCR, while TCRdb's copy carries only in-frame clones and drops some. The sample contains approximately 97,000 clones, about 90% of which appear only once. The table lists this clone with a count of one. The sample consisted of peripheral blood. This receptor was identified in a man aged 45-65 years with active COVID-19. This sequence joins TRBV6-2 or TRBV6-3 and TRBJ1-2; possible D gene TRBD1, 6 bases. The CDR3 reads CASSVYRAGSVGYTF. CDR3 sequence (DNA): TGTGCCAGCAGTGTATACAGGGCCGGCTCTGTCGGCTACACCTTC.